This T cell receptor beta chain was recorded in a study of shared clonotypes between healthy human individuals. The germline CDR1 and CDR2 sequences are SGHNT and YYREEE (reference sequence). This CDR3 contains 14 residues. V lost 1 base to trimming and J lost 7 bases; unmatched junction nucleotides: 7. Findings and caveats of the study: In general, naive subsets displayed greater estimated richness than memory subsets did. A handful of donors had about 5.1% of their naive CD4 clonotypes in common.

Investigators divided CD4+ cells into CD45RA+ naive and CD45RA-negative memory subsets. Turning to this clone: Its cognate antigen is unknown.

DNA at 150 to 200 ng, 25,000 to 35,000 T cell genomes, went into sorted-subset replicate PCRs. Assay used: immunoSEQ multiplex PCR; TCRdb lists only in-frame clones, some missing. The sample has more than 1 million clones; roughly 74% are singletons. Specimen: memory CD4+ T cells from PBMCs. The sample's subset: CD45RA-negative fraction. V usage is TRBV5-4 and J usage is TRBJ2-7, with 8 nucleotides matching TRBD2. This receptor was identified in a man aged 18 to 29 in good health. Some clones in this sample may be carry-over from other donors' samples. The CDR3, as DNA: TGTGCCAGCAGCTTGCCTAGCGGGTTCGGGGAGCAGTACTTC. It is translated as CASSLPSGFGEQYF.